What follows is one T cell receptor beta chain and its context. PCR was performed using 60 Vbeta and 13 Jbeta primers. The repertoire was sequenced with immunoSEQ multiplex PCR; TCRdb's copy has only in-frame clones and lacks some. Of about 200,000 clones listed, roughly 77% are singletons. This sample was taken from a study of cytomegalovirus exposure and HLA in healthy donors. Germline V gene lookup returns CDR1 MGHRA and CDR2 YSYEKL. V shed 6 bases and J shed 2 bases, with 14 bases lying between them. This CDR3 contains 14 residues. The chain carries TRBV4-1 and TRBJ2-7; D may be TRBD2 (6 bases). The sequenced sample was PBMCs. This receptor was identified in a woman aged 45-65 years in good health and CMV-seronegative. The CDR3 spells CASSYGSSAYEQYF. The CDR3 coding sequence is TGCGCCAGCAGTTACGGGAGTAGCGCCTACGAGCAGTACTTC.